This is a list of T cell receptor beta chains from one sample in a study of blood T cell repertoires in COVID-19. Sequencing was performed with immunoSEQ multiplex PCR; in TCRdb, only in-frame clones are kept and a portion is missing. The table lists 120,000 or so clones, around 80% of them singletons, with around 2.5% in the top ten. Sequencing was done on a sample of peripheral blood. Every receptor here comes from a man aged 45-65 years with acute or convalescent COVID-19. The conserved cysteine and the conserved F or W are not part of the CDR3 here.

CDR3aa: ASSVGPPGPAANYGYT; v_gene: TRBV9
CDR3aa: ASSYEDSQYEQY; v_gene: TRBV6-5
CDR3aa: ASSLQPGNNEQY; v_gene: TRBV7-3
CDR3aa: ASSKGALTGELF; v_gene: TRBV10-2
CDR3aa: ASSQGVGTSGGYEQY; v_gene: TRBV4-1
CDR3aa: ASSPMTSGIPYEQY; v_gene: TRBV3-1/TRBV3-2
CDR3aa: ASSEDRGRDTQY; v_gene: TRBV10-1
CDR3aa: ASSFFSRDREKLF; v_gene: TRBV5-1
CDR3aa: ASIGQINQPQH; v_gene: TRBV19
CDR3aa: ASSQGGDLQETQY; v_gene: TRBV4-1
CDR3aa: ASSWTGATNEKLF; v_gene: TRBV27
CDR3aa: ASSLLGFGGSTNYEQY; v_gene: TRBV3-1/TRBV3-2
CDR3aa: ASSDPGGTPYGYT; v_gene: TRBV6-4
CDR3aa: ASSPGYEKLF; v_gene: TRBV3-1/TRBV3-2
CDR3aa: ASGRTDATEKLF; v_gene: TRBV6-5
CDR3aa: ASSTGTGGYQPQH; v_gene: TRBV19
CDR3aa: ASSTQAYRPYEQY; v_gene: TRBV11-2
CDR3aa: ASSLAGGRIWGGNTEAF; v_gene: TRBV5-6